The clone carrying this T cell receptor (beta chain) was seen only once. The target antigen is unknown. TCR alpha and TCR beta cDNA libraries with sample barcodes and UMIs came from 5'RACE using constant-segment primers. TCRdb re-called the 5' RACE reads through MiXCR, storing one row per CDR3 protein. The data hold some 160,000 distinct CDR3 sequences, with roughly a third observed a single time. The CDR3 runs 14 residues. V lost 7 bases and J 2 bases, leaving 13 bases between the germline ends. The data belong to a study of T-cell memory formation after mild COVID-19. General observations from the study: Mostly located in CM and EM were contracting CD4+ clones, with contracting CD8+ clones located in EMRA.

The sample comprised PBMCs or a T cell subset sorted from them (not recorded which). This chain links TRBV12-3 or TRBV12-4 with TRBJ2-3, with D maybe TRBD2 (5 bases). The TCR was taken from an adult woman who had mild COVID-19 (a few samples of this study predate the infection). Cell type and time point are not known. CDR3 region: CASTLDWLTDTQYF. As DNA, the CDR3 is TGTGCCAGCACCTTGGACTGGCTCACAGATACGCAGTATTTT.